Presented here are 28 T cell receptor beta chains from one specimen sequenced in a study of monozygotic twins with inflammatory bowel disease. Using the 5' RACE reads, TCRdb records one entry per CDR3 protein without DNA. The sample totals approximately 400,000 distinct CDR3 sequences. The material sequenced was blood. These receptors were obtained from a human donor with ulcerative colitis or Crohn's disease, or a healthy co-twin of an affected twin (not recorded which).

The chain couples TRBV18 to TRBJ2-1; TCRdb indicates TRBD1, and absent DNA this call remains unverified. Germline V gene sequence: CDR1 KGHSH, CDR2 LQKENI. The CDR3 is made up of 17 amino acids. The CDR3 sequence is CASSPITGGSSYNEQFF.

This rearrangement joins TRBV12-3 or TRBV12-4 to TRBJ2-5; with no DNA, the TCRdb D assignment of TRBD2 cannot be verified. This CDR3 contains 16 residues. The CDR3 spells CASSLGETSEGETQYF.

The chain has TRBV4-2 and TRBJ2-3; TCRdb calls TRBD1, which cannot be checked without DNA. The germline CDR1 and CDR2 sequences are LGHNA and YNFKEQ. CDR3 length: 16 residues. CDR3 in amino acids: CASSQPGQVITDTQYF.

The chain carries TRBV7-9 and TRBJ2-1; absent DNA, TCRdb's TRBD2 call cannot be checked. The germline V gene has CDR1 SEHNR and CDR2 FQNEAQ (reference sequence). The CDR3 is 16 residues long. The CDR3 sequence is CASSLGLSGAYDEQFF.

The chain joins TRBV18 to TRBJ2-4; TCRdb designates TRBD1, a call that cannot be tested without DNA. This CDR3 contains 16 residues. Germline values: CDR1 KGHSH, CDR2 LQKENI. CDR3 amino acids: CASSPQAAGGNSIQYF.

The rearrangement links TRBV6-6 to TRBJ2-5; without DNA, the TCRdb call of TRBD1 cannot be checked. CDR1 is MNHNY, CDR2 SVGAGI, per germline (reference sequence). There are 14 residues in the CDR3. Here the CDR3 reads CASSSRTGRETQYF.

This sequence joins TRBV3-1 and TRBJ1-6; TCRdb's assignment of TRBD1 cannot be checked, as there is no DNA. The CDR3 covers 16 residues. Germline loops: CDR1 LGHDT, CDR2 YNNKEL (reference sequence). The CDR3 loop is CASSQDVGQGNSPLHF.

This chain connects TRBV28 to TRBJ2-5; checking the TCRdb D call of TRBD1 is not possible without DNA. This CDR3 is built from 15 residues. CDR1 and CDR2 from the germline V gene are MDHEN and SYDVKM. The CDR3 spells CASSLMGTTQETQYF.

The chain employs TRBV20-1 and TRBJ1-1; as DNA is missing, the TRBD1 call by TCRdb cannot be tested. Germline CDR1 and CDR2: DFQATT and SNEGSKA (reference sequence). The CDR3 is made up of 12 amino acids. CDR3 protein: CSAVTGSTEAFF.

This chain connects TRBV7-6 to TRBJ2-1; TCRdb picks TRBD1, but there is no DNA to check that call. Germline loops: CDR1 SGHVS, CDR2 FNYEAQ. The CDR3 runs to 11 residues. CDR3 in amino acids: CASSDRGEQFF.

The V gene is TRBV6-2 or TRBV6-3, the J gene TRBJ2-1; TCRdb returns TRBD1, unconfirmable since there is no DNA. Germline assignment: CDR1 MNHEY and CDR2 SVGEGT. This CDR3 region has 16 residues. CDR3 residues: CASSFHSGTGGYEQFF.

The gene calls are TRBV7-8 and TRBJ2-3; TCRdb's D call of TRBD2 is untestable without DNA. This CDR3 region has 17 residues. The V gene's germline CDR1 is SGHVS and CDR2 FQNEAQ. This CDR3 is CASSQTTSGSWADTQYF.

V gene TRBV9 combines with J gene TRBJ2-7. This CDR3 has 14 amino acids. Germline CDR1 is SGDLS and CDR2 is YYNGEE. The CDR3 sequence is CASSGQVKAYEQYF.

The V and J genes are TRBV7-2 and TRBJ2-3. Germline loops: CDR1 SGHTA, CDR2 FQGNSA. CDR3 size: 14 residues. CDR3: CASSLASIKDTQYF.

J is TRBJ2-1 and V is TRBV5-1; absent DNA, TCRdb's TRBD2 call cannot be checked. This CDR3 spans 14 amino acids. In germline, CDR1 is SGHRS, CDR2 YFSETQ. The chain's CDR3 is CASSFGGAVIEQFF. Looking up the rest from reference TRBV5-1 and TRBJ2-1 gives the full variable domain: KAGVTQTPRYLIKTRGQQVTLSCSPISGHRSVSWYQQTPGQGLQFLFEYFSETQRNKGNFPGRFSGRQFSNSRSEMNVSTLELGDSALYLCASSFGGAVIEQFFGPGTRLTVL.

The chain recombines TRBV4-2 with TRBJ2-7. The germline V gene encodes CDR1 LGHNA and CDR2 YNFKEQ. CDR3 length equals 13 residues. The CDR3 region is CASSQEPQSEQYF.

This chain links TRBV7-2 with TRBJ1-1; TCRdb picks TRBD1, but there is no DNA to check that call. Germline loops: CDR1 SGHTA, CDR2 FQGNSA. The CDR3 spans 14 residues. The CDR3 sequence: CASSDDRGSTEAFF.

CDR3 residues: CASTTGGGAAEQFF. The chain links TRBV6-1 to TRBJ2-1; TCRdb reports TRBD1, a call that lacks DNA to check it against. This CDR3 has 14 residues. CDR1 and CDR2 from the germline V gene are MNHNS and SASEGT.

The chain links TRBV11-1 to TRBJ2-1. This CDR3 has 16 residues. The germline gives CDR1 SGHAT, CDR2 FQDESV (reference sequence). The CDR3 region is CASSPVSGRAYNEQFF. The variable domain in full, with the rest retrieved from reference TRBV11-1 and TRBJ2-1, is EAEVAQSPRYKITEKSQAVAFWCDPISGHATLYWYRQILGQGPELLVQFQDESVVDDSQLPKDRFSAERLKGVDSTLKIQPAELGDSAMYLCASSPVSGRAYNEQFFGPGTRLTVL.

The rearrangement uses TRBV18 and TRBJ1-1. The germline V gene encodes CDR1 KGHSH and CDR2 LQKENI. The CDR3 sequence is 13 residues long. CDR3 amino acids: CASSTPGNTEAFF.

The V and J genes are TRBV6-1 and TRBJ2-7; TCRdb returns TRBD1, unconfirmable since there is no DNA. Germline V lookup: CDR1 MNHNS, CDR2 SASEGT. There are 15 residues in the CDR3. CDR3 protein: CASSPSGSEWGEQYF.

This rearrangement joins TRBV12-3 or TRBV12-4 to TRBJ1-6; the D call of TRBD1 rests on TCRdb alone, since no DNA is present to check it. The CDR3 has 12 amino acids. CDR3 protein: CASSLGGAPLHF.

The chain uses TRBV5-1 and TRBJ1-6. The CDR3 extends over 15 amino acids. Germline lookup yields CDR1 SGHRS and CDR2 YFSETQ. The CDR3 loop is CASRQASPYNSPLHF.

The chain is built from TRBV5-1 and TRBJ2-1; the TCRdb D gene call, TRBD1, has no DNA to confirm it. The CDR3 sequence is 17 residues long. In germline, CDR1 is SGHRS, CDR2 YFSETQ. CDR3 region: CASSTPGVGVVVDEQFF.

J is TRBJ2-7 and V is TRBV12-3 or TRBV12-4; TCRdb names TRBD1, which stays unverified in the absence of DNA. This CDR3 has 13 residues. The CDR3: CASSRVQGYEQYF.

The chain combines TRBV6-5 with TRBJ2-5. Germline V gives CDR1 MNHEY, CDR2 SVGAGI. The CDR3 covers 12 residues. CDR3 protein: CASSSRKETQYF.

This chain links TRBV3-1 with TRBJ2-1. This CDR3 comprises 12 residues. CDR1 and CDR2 (germline): LGHDT, YNNKEL (reference sequence). This CDR3 reads CASSHPTGEQFF.

The chain recombines TRBV25-1 with TRBJ2-5; TCRdb lists TRBD1, though no DNA is available to test this call. Germline CDR1 MGHDK, CDR2 SYGVNS. The CDR3 runs 12 residues. The CDR3 sequence is CASSEPGETQYF.